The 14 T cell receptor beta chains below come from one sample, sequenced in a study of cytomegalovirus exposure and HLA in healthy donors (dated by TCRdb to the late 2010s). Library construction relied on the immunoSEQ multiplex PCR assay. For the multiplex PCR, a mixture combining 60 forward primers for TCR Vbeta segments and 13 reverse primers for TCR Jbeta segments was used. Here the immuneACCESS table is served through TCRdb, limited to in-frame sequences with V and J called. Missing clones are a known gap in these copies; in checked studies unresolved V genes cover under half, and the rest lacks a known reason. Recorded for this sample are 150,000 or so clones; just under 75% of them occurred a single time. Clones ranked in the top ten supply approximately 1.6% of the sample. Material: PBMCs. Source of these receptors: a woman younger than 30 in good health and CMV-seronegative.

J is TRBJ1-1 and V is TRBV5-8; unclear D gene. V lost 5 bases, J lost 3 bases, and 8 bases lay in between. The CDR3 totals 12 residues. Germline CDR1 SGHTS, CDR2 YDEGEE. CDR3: CASRSTHTEAFF. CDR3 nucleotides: TGTGCCAGCAGATCAACACACACTGAAGCTTTCTTT.

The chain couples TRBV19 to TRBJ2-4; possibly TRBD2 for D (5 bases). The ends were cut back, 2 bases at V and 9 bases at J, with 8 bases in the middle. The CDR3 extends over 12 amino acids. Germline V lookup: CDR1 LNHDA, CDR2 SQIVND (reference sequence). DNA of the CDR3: TGTGCCAGTAGTATATTTCGGGGCATTCAGTACTTC. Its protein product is CASSIFRGIQYF.

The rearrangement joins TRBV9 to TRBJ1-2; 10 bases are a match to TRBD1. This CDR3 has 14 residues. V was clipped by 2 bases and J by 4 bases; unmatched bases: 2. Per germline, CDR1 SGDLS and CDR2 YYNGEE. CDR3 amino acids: CASSVGQGGYGYTF. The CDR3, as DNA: TGTGCCAGCAGCGTTGGACAGGGGGGCTATGGCTACACCTTC.

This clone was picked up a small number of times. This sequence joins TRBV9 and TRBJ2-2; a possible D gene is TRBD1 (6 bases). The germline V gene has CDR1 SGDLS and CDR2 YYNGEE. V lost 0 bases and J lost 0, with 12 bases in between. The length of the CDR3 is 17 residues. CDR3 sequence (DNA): TGTGCCAGCAGCGTAGTCAGGGGACGAGCGAACACCGGGGAGCTGTTTTTT. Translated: CASSVVRGRANTGELFF.

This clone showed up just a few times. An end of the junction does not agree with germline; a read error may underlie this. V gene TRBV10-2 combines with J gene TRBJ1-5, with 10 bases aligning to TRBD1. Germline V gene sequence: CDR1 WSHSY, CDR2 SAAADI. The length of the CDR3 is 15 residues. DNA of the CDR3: TGTGCCATCAGTGACCGGGACAGGGGTGATCAGCCCCAGCATTTT. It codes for CAISDRDRGDQPQHF.

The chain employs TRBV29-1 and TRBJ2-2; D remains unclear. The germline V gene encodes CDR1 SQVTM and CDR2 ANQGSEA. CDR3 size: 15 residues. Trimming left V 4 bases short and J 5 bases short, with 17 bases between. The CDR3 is CSVVKAPTGTGELFF. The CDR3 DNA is TGCAGCGTTGTCAAGGCACCGACGGGTACCGGGGAGCTGTTTTTT.

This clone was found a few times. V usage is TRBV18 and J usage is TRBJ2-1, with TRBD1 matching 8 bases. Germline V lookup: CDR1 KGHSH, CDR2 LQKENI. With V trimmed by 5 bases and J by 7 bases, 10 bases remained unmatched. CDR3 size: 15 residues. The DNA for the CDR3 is TGTGCCAGCTCATCGACAGGGGTTGGCTTAAATGAGCAGTTCTTC. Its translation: CASSSTGVGLNEQFF.

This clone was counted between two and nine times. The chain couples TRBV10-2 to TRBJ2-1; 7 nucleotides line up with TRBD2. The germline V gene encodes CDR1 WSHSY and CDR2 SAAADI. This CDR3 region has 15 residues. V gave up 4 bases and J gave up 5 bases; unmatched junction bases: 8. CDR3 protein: CASSAGLVGNNEQFF. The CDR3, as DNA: TGCGCCAGCAGTGCCGGACTAGTAGGGAACAATGAGCAGTTCTTC.

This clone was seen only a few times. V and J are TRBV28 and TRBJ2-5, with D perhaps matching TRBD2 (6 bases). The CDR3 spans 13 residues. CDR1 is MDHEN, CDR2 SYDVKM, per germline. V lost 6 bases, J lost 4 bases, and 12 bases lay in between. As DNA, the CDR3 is TGTGCCAGCAGCGACACCGGGGGAGAGACCCAGTACTTC. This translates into CASSDTGGETQYF.

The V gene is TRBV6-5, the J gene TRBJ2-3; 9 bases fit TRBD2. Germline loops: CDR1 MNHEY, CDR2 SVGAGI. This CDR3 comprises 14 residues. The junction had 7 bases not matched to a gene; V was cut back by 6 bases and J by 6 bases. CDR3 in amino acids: CASSTGTSRDTQYF. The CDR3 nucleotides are TGTGCCAGCAGCACCGGGACTAGCAGGGATACGCAGTATTTT.

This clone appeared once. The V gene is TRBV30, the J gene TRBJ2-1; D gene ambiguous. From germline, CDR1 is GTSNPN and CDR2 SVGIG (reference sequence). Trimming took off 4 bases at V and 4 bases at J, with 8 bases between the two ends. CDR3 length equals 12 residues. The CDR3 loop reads CAWKWQYNEQFF. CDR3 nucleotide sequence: TGTGCCTGGAAGTGGCAGTACAATGAGCAGTTCTTC.

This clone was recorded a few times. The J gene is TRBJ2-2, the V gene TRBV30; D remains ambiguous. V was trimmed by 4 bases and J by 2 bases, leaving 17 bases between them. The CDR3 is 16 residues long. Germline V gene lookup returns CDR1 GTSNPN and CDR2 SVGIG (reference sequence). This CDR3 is CAWIAADFRNTGELFF. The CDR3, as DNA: TGTGCCTGGATTGCAGCAGACTTCCGAAACACCGGGGAGCTGTTTTTT.

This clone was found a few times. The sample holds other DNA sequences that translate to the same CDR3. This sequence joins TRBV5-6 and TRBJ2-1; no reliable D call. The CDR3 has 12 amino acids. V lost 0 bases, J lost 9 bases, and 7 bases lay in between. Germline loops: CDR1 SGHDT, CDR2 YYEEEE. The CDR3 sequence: CASSLARGEQFF. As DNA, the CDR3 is TGTGCCAGCAGCTTGGCTAGAGGTGAGCAGTTCTTC.

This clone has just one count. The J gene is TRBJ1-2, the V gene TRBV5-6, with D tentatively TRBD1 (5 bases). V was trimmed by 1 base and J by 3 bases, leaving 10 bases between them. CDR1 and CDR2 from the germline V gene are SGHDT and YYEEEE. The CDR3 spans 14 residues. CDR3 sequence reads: CASSLKGMDYGYTF. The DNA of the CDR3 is TGTGCCAGCAGCTTGAAGGGGATGGACTATGGCTACACCTTC.